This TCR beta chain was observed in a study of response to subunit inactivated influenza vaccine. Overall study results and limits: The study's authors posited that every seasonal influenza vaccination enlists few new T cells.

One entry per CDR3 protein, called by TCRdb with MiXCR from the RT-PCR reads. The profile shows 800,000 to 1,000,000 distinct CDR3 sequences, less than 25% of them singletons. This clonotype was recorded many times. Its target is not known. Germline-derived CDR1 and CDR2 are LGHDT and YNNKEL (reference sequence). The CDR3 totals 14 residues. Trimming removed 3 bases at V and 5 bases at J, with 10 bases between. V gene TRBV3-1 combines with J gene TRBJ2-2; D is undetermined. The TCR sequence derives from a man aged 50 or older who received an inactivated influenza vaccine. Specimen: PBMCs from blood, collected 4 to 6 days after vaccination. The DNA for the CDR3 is TGTGCCAGCAGCCAGGACGGAAGGACCGGGGAGCTGTTTTTT. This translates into CASSQDGRTGELFF.